This T cell receptor (beta chain) was obtained from a study of T cell responses to AZD1222 COVID-19 vaccine. The study, taken as a whole, reports: Donor demographics were predominantly white British with a female majority; clonal diversity may be underestimated.

Using immunoSEQ multiplex PCR, the repertoire was profiled, and TCRdb retains in-frame clones only, with some absent. The sample lists approximately 260,000 clones, about 92% occurring once. On this clone: The antigen is unknown.

The CDR3 runs to 15 residues. Trimming removed 7 bases from V and 7 bases from J; junction bases left unmatched: 11. Germline loops: CDR1 SQVTM, CDR2 ANQGSEA. This receptor was obtained from an adult in good health. Sequencing was performed on peripheral blood, taken on day 0 of AZD1222 vaccination. This rearrangement joins TRBV29-1 to TRBJ2-1; 12 bases are shared with TRBD2. Written as DNA, the CDR3 is TGCAGCGCCTGGACTAGCGGGAAAGGTAATAATGAGCAGTTCTTC. Protein: CSAWTSGKGNNEQFF.